This T cell receptor (beta chain) was found in a study of blood T cell repertoires in COVID-19. Germline V gene data show CDR1 as LGHDT and CDR2 as YNNKEL (reference sequence). CDR3 length: 16 residues. The J segment lost 4 bases and the V segment lost 2 bases, leaving 4 bases of the junction unmatched. The repertoire was sequenced with immunoSEQ multiplex PCR; TCRdb's copy has only in-frame clones and lacks some. The sample carries just under 90,000 clones, approximately 88% recorded once. The specimen sequenced was peripheral blood. The chain carries TRBV3-1 (or the pseudogene TRBV3-2) and TRBJ2-2; TRBD2 agrees at 10 bases. This clonotype originated in a man aged 60 to 69 with acute or convalescent COVID-19. The CDR3 sequence is CASSQYLAGATGELFF. In DNA, the CDR3 is TGTGCCAGCAGCCAATACCTAGCGGGAGCCACCGGGGAGCTGTTTTTT.